This record looks at one T cell receptor beta chain sequence and its context. Its antigen remains unidentified. There are no base qualities to consult, and no much larger clone falls within one base. Other DNA sequences from this sample encode an identical CDR3 as well. The record originates from a study of cytomegalovirus exposure and HLA in healthy donors (dated by TCRdb to 2016 to 2017). About the study as a whole: An earlier analysis of some 620 of the donors reported 276 Gb of sequence data and around 100 million unique TCR beta sequences obtained from about 200 million T cells. Because of strong linkage in the cohort, roughly five DR-DQ haplotypes were treated as single units for association and clustering. The number of donors typed differed by locus, with 629-630 for A, B, C, DRB1 and DQB1, about 500 for DQA1, approximately 580 for DPA1, and 400 to 490 for DPB1. Among the roughly 400 genotyped donors, around 81% belonged to the genetic ancestry cluster associated with self-reported Caucasian donors. Roughly 300 gigabases of sequencing data and roughly 80 million unique TCR sequences made up an early release that covered 500 to 700 HLA-typed donors. Among over 350 genotyped donors of the cohort, an average of approximately 240,000 unique TCR beta nucleotide sequences were sequenced per donor, about a sixth of them non-productive. To study patterns of TCR occurrence, a later analysis re-analyzed previously published TCR beta repertoires from around 660 donors and added high-resolution HLA genotyping. The study combined high-throughput TCR immunosequencing, statistical association of individual TCRs with disease status, and machine learning to predict cytomegalovirus infection status. Genome-wide SNP genotypes for about 65% of the 666 donors were used in a later genetic analysis, which treated that subset as a discovery cohort. In an earlier analysis of a few hundred of the donors, high-throughput TCR beta sequencing was used to judge whether each TCR beta V gene segment behaved as functional or pseudogenic. The study aimed to test whether cataloging public T cell receptors could reveal signatures of past pathogen exposure. Rather than drawing on any new phenotypic data, the later analysis identified candidate immune exposures from TCR beta sequences and the way those sequences occurred across donors. Alongside the repertoire data, information on donor age, sex, ethnicity and CMV serostatus was compiled. All discovery cohort repertoires had been generated using a single sequencing platform. Using immunosequencing, the study profiled T cell repertoires from some 670 subjects and related those repertoires to cytomegalovirus serostatus. Along with the approximately 700-subject first cohort, a separate validation cohort of 120 different subjects was used. Both class I and class II loci were covered by HLA typing, at four-digit resolution. General findings and caveats noted by the study authors: In vitro tests confirmed that a few of the cytomegalovirus-associated TCR beta chains recognize cytomegalovirus antigens. A later analysis found that most CMV-associated TCR beta chains appeared HLA-restricted, with HLA associations seemingly driven largely by CMV exposure. Because the 87-base-pair reads could not distinguish some IMGT-functional V segments, including TRBV6-2 and TRBV6-3, those segments were excluded. For the cohort, immune exposure information was limited to CMV serostatus. While some public TCRs were present in many individuals, most TCR sequences turned up only very rarely across donors. The classifier was reported to diagnose cytomegalovirus status with high specificity and sensitivity in both the original cohort and the validation cohort. Linkage disequilibrium might explain the correlated functional status among segregating V segments, but an unknown experimental factor could not be ruled out. In a later genetic analysis, fewer N-insertions in productive TCRs were reported among donors in an Asian-associated ancestry cluster than the roughly 670-donor mean. A further reported finding was that TCR beta sequences accurately predicted the HLA-A and HLA-B alleles for most subjects in the first cohort. It was suggested by the authors that the approach could potentially be generalized to other disease states and immunological phenotypes. When HLA alleles, especially DR and DQ, strongly co-occurred, TCR associations were difficult to assign to individual alleles. In a later analysis, HLA-associated TCR beta chains were found to be more clonally expanded and to have lower generation probabilities than equally common non-associated chains. According to a later analysis, TCR association rates differed among HLA loci, with DRB1 alleles showing the most associated TCRs and HLA-C alleles showing the fewest. Specific HLA alleles were associated with roughly 17,000 TCR beta sequences at a false discovery rate of 0.05 in a later analysis. A cluster of highly shared sequence variants was judged likely to be a technical artifact of the sequencing pipeline. In the study, approximately 160 TCR beta chains were listed as associated with cytomegalovirus. Because some donors lacked HLA typing at each locus, the association tests relied only on the typed subset. V-gene and J-gene trimming of TCR beta chains was associated with a missense DCLRE1C variant in a later genetic analysis, and the association was replicated in an independent cohort. Roughly uniform sequencing depth across donors was assumed in presence/absence analyses, although this assumption may not hold. About 15 rarely observed V segments, including chromosome 9 orphons, were excluded from the earlier analysis of several hundred of the donors because counts were too low. In an earlier analysis of approximately 600 of the donors, most TCR beta V segments were observed in productive rearrangements about 90% or about 30% of the time, broadly matching IMGT annotations. In this cohort, only TCR beta chains were sequenced, and detectable features were limited by the absence of alpha or paired-chain data. A later analysis reported that several top co-occurrence clusters appeared linked to parvovirus B19, influenza, CMV and Epstein-Barr virus.

Receptor amplification or capture employed the immunoSEQ multiplex PCR assay. For the multiplex PCR, a mixture combining 60 forward primers for TCR Vbeta segments and 13 reverse primers for TCR Jbeta segments was used. The CDR3 region of rearranged TCR beta genes was amplified from genomic DNA with a multiplex PCR assay. On the Illumina HiSeq System, the amplified TCR beta libraries were sequenced as 87-base-pair reads. As for the authors' bioinformatics: Across the 670 or so repertoires, a later analysis counted approximately 83 million unique TCR beta chains, some 11 million of which were shared by at least two donors. Raw reads were error-corrected and collapsed into unique sequences with a nearest-neighbor algorithm that merged closely related sequences to remove PCR and sequencing errors. CDR3 sequences were aligned to IMGT reference sequences to assign V, D and J gene segments. For a sequence to be retained, a match of at least six nucleotides was required to both a V gene segment and a J gene segment. Rearrangements were classified as productive when the CDR3 lacked stop codons and remained in frame with V and J, and all other rearrangements were classified as non-productive. CDR3 was defined by IMGT convention, running from the second conserved V-encoded cysteine to the conserved J-encoded phenylalanine. The earlier analysis of a few hundred of the donors excluded sequences that lacked an unambiguous match to a single V gene segment. An earlier analysis of 450 to 650 of the donors called V segments functional above 56.7% productive rearrangements and segregating when the between-donor standard deviation exceeded 5%. A statistical classification framework was developed to diagnose cytomegalovirus status using the catalog of TCR beta chain sequences. V and J gene assignment, in a later analysis, came from comparing TCR nucleotide sequences with IMGT/GENE-DB human TR gene sequences. A later analysis assigned CDR3 sequences and most-parsimonious VDJ recombination scenarios with the TCRdist pipeline. A later analysis defined each TCR beta chain by its CDR3 amino acid sequence plus V-gene family, and excluded reads lacking a unique V-gene family. To address suspected cross-contamination and a sequencing artifact, a later analysis removed roughly 580 highly shared, low-generation-probability nucleotide sequences. In a later analysis, a clonal expansion index was calculated for each public chain from normalized within-repertoire ranks of inferred template counts. A later analysis computed generation probabilities with a VDJ recombination model fitted to out-of-frame rearrangements, and checked the results against IGoR. A later analysis scored TCR-TCR, TCR-HLA and TCR-CMV co-occurrence with hypergeometric tests, applying a repertoire-size bias correction to TCR pairs. In a later analysis, false discovery rates were estimated by permuting HLA or CMV assignments 20 times. A later analysis grouped co-occurring TCRs with DBSCAN, adding TCRdist sequence similarity when clustering within HLA-allele-positive subsets. Repertoires with fewer than 30,000 or more than 120,000 public chains, plus five repertoires with anomalous nucleotide sharing, were excluded from co-occurrence clustering. The clones in this table, taken by TCRdb from immuneACCESS, are in-frame only. Not every clone is retained; where verified, under half of the shortfall comes from an unresolved V gene, and the cause of the rest is unknown. From that table come the V and J calls and clone size; the DNA was used to work out D and trimming. This sample is represented by about 160,000 clones; roughly 80% of them were singletons. The ten largest account for 9.5% to 12% of the sample.

The germline V gene encodes CDR1 GTSNPN and CDR2 SVGIG (reference sequence). Reading from cysteine to phenylalanine, the CDR3 counts 13 amino acids. Of the read, only the CDR3 DNA is kept; its 39 bases are in frame from base 1. Cut back by 0 bases and 5 bases, the V and J ends lie 10 bases apart. The cohort was made up of about 610 healthy bone marrow donors. Cohort members were all nominally healthy when sampled, although unrecorded immune exposures were likely present. The donor was CMV seropositive and belonged to the group of 250 to 350 seropositive cohort members. Every donor gave a peripheral blood sample, and the peripheral blood mononuclear cells from that sample were used for TCR beta sequencing. Genomic DNA extraction from the blood cell samples was performed with the Qiagen DNeasy Blood Extraction Kit.

Sequencing input: PBMCs. The sequence derives from a man in his fifties in good health and CMV-seropositive. The rearrangement joined TRBV30 to TRBJ1-1; the D gene is perhaps TRBD1, on 5 matching bases. The CDR3: CAWSVLGGTEAFF. In nucleotides, the sequence is TGTGCCTGGAGTGTTTTGGGGGGGACTGAAGCTTTCTTT.